Following are 27 T cell receptor beta chains from one sample sequenced in a study of CD8+ T cells in alopecia areata. This sample's treatment: oral pan-JAK inhibitor, 5-10 mg twice daily. Following extraction, RNA underwent reverse transcription to cDNA, which served as the sequencing template. TCRdb's copy holds only in-frame clones and misses some; the assay was immunoSEQ multiplex PCR. The sample includes about 210,000 clones, more than 45% of them seen just once. This specimen was CD4+ T cells sorted from blood, taken at week 4, from a patient treated with tofacitinib. All receptors come from a human donor with alopecia areata.

This clone was counted a few times. The genes are TRBV29-1 and TRBJ1-1, with unresolved D. The CDR3 contains 11 residues. CDR1 SQVTM and CDR2 ANQGSEA come from the germline V gene. Trimming took 5 bases from V and 2 from J, leaving 6 bases between them. CDR3 sequence: CSVLGNTEAFF. CDR3 sequence (DNA): TGCAGCGTTCTTGGTAACACTGAAGCTTTCTTT.

The chain uses TRBV28 and TRBJ1-4, with D hard to call. Trimming took 3 bases from V and 0 from J, leaving 8 bases between them. This CDR3 region has 15 residues. Germline V lookup: CDR1 MDHEN, CDR2 SYDVKM. In DNA form, the CDR3 reads TGTGCCAGCAGTTTCGCAGGCACAACTAATGAAAAACTGTTTTTT. Translated: CASSFAGTTNEKLFF.

V and J are TRBV10-3 and TRBJ1-1; 9 bases fit TRBD1. V lost 7 bases and J lost 8; bases outside the gene matches: 11. Germline loops: CDR1 ENHRY, CDR2 SYGVKD. The CDR3 runs 14 residues. In nucleotides, the CDR3 is TGTGCCATCACCCCGGGACAGGGAAGCGGAGAAGCTTTCTTT. Amino acids: CAITPGQGSGEAFF.

The rearrangement uses TRBV29-1 and TRBJ1-2; D perhaps matches TRBD1 (5 bases). V was clipped by 6 bases and J by 3 bases, with 17 bases between them. Germline CDR1 and CDR2: SQVTM and ANQGSEA. The CDR3 consists of 14 residues. CDR3 DNA: TGCAGCGTCCATGGAGCGGGGGATGACTATGGCTACACCTTC. This gives the protein CSVHGAGDDYGYTF.

The chain employs TRBV13 and TRBJ2-2; TRBD1 might be the D (6 bases). CDR1 is PRHDT, CDR2 FYEKMQ, per germline (reference sequence). Deletions cut 5 bases from V and 4 bases from J, with 11 bases between. The CDR3 length is 14 residues. CDR3: CASSKTGGTGELFF. CDR3 DNA sequence: TGTGCCAGCAGCAAGACAGGCGGCACCGGGGAGCTGTTTTTT.

The chain employs TRBV29-1 and TRBJ2-4; D is undetermined. Trimming took off 7 bases at V and 1 base at J, with 11 bases between the two ends. Germline CDR1 and CDR2: SQVTM and ANQGSEA. The CDR3 covers 13 residues. CDR3 sequence: CSAVGFAKNIQYF. In DNA, the CDR3 is TGCAGCGCTGTAGGGTTCGCCAAAAACATTCAGTACTTC.

In DNA, the CDR3 is TGTGCCAGCAGTGAAGCCCTTCAAAATCAGCCCCAGCATTTT. It is translated as CASSEALQNQPQHF. V is TRBV6-1 and J is TRBJ1-5; D not certain. Trimming took off 0 bases at V and 4 bases at J, with 7 bases between the two ends. The germline V gene has CDR1 MNHNS and CDR2 SASEGT. The length of the CDR3 is 14 residues.

This clone was seen only a few times. This sequence joins TRBV7-2 and TRBJ2-3, with TRBD2 matching over 9 bases. Germline V gives CDR1 SGHTA, CDR2 FQGNSA. CDR3 length equals 15 residues. V lost 3 bases, J lost 4 bases, and 5 bases stayed unmatched. The CDR3 reads CASSLGRGGADTQYF. In nucleotides, the CDR3 is TGTGCCAGCAGCTTGGGGCGGGGGGGCGCAGATACGCAGTATTTT.

The chain carries TRBV30 and TRBJ2-5; the D gene is possibly TRBD1 (5 bases). Trimming cost V 4 bases and J 2 bases, with 11 bases left between them. CDR1 GTSNPN and CDR2 SVGIG come from the germline V gene (reference sequence). There are 13 residues in the CDR3. CDR3 amino acids: CAWIGQGQETQYF. The CDR3 DNA follows: TGTGCCTGGATCGGGCAGGGACAAGAGACCCAGTACTTC.

The chain employs TRBV6-1 and TRBJ1-1; D gene ambiguous. V was trimmed by 0 bases and J by 6 bases, leaving 11 bases between them. Germline CDR1 is MNHNS and CDR2 is SASEGT. This CDR3 has 14 amino acids. CDR3: CASSEANPNPEAFF. The CDR3 coding sequence is TGTGCCAGCAGTGAAGCGAATCCAAACCCTGAAGCTTTCTTT.

The V gene is TRBV2, the J gene TRBJ2-2; a possible D gene is TRBD2 (6 bases). The V end was cut by 3 bases, the J end by 4 bases, with 12 bases between. This CDR3 region has 15 residues. Germline assignment: CDR1 SNHLY and CDR2 FYNNEI. The CDR3 DNA follows: TGTGCCAGCAGTGAGACTAGAACGGGCACCGGGGAGCTGTTTTTT. Its translation: CASSETRTGTGELFF.

The rearrangement links TRBV7-6 to TRBJ1-6, with D maybe TRBD1 (6 bases). There are 15 residues in the CDR3. Deletions cut 4 bases from V and 7 bases from J, with 14 bases between. CDR1 is SGHVS and CDR2 is FNYEAQ in the germline V gene. The CDR3 loop reads CASSSKTGTNSPLHF. Here the CDR3 DNA reads TGTGCCAGCAGCTCTAAGACAGGAACCAATTCACCCCTCCACTTT.

A few counts support this clone. Other DNA sequences of this sample code for an identical CDR3. V usage is TRBV20-1 and J usage is TRBJ2-5; no clear D gene. The CDR3 is made up of 11 amino acids. CDR1 and CDR2 from the germline V gene are DFQATT and SNEGSKA (reference sequence). CDR3 loop: CSARLGETQYF. The DNA of the CDR3 is TGCAGCGCAAGATTGGGGGAGACCCAGTACTTC.

This clone was recorded a few times. The rearrangement uses TRBV29-1 and TRBJ1-4; D ambiguous. V was shortened by 7 bases and J by 15 bases, with 18 bases between the two germline ends. The CDR3 has 11 residues. Germline CDR1 SQVTM, CDR2 ANQGSEA. The chain's CDR3 is CSGMHQMGLFF. The CDR3 DNA reads as TGCAGCGGAATGCACCAGATGGGGTTGTTTTTT.

This chain joins TRBV5-1 and TRBJ2-1, with 8 bases matching TRBD1. V gave up 3 bases and J gave up 8 bases; unmatched junction bases: 22. Germline V gene data show CDR1 as SGHRS and CDR2 as YFSETQ. The CDR3 is 19 residues long. The chain's CDR3 is CASSSGGTRGHTGVDEQFF. DNA for the CDR3: TGCGCCAGCAGCTCGGGTGGAACCAGGGGGCACACGGGTGTCGATGAGCAGTTCTTC.

The rearrangement joins TRBV30 to TRBJ2-3; the D is unclear. This CDR3 is built from 13 residues. The V end lost 4 bases, the J end lost 7 bases, and 15 bases lay between the germline ends. CDR1 is GTSNPN, CDR2 SVGIG, per germline (reference sequence). CDR3 protein: CAWNNQVVYTQYF. The CDR3 DNA follows: TGTGCCTGGAATAATCAGGTTGTTTATACGCAGTATTTT.

V usage is TRBV5-6 and J usage is TRBJ2-1; D may be TRBD1 or TRBD2 (5 bases each). Trimming shortened V by 1 base and J by 0 bases, and 14 bases separated the two germline ends. Per the germline V gene, CDR1 is SGHDT and CDR2 is YYEEEE. This CDR3 has 17 amino acids. The chain's CDR3 is CASSLMGRLSSYNEQFF. The DNA for the CDR3 is TGTGCCAGCAGCTTGATGGGACGGTTAAGCTCCTACAATGAGCAGTTCTTC.

In the case of this clone: Distinct nucleotide sequences in the sample also encode this CDR3. The gene calls are TRBV7-2 and TRBJ2-5, with D perhaps matching TRBD2 (7 bases). V shed 1 base and J shed 5 bases, with 11 bases lying between them. The CDR3 length is 14 residues. From germline, CDR1 is SGHTA and CDR2 FQGNSA. The CDR3 DNA reads as TGTGCCAGCAGCTTAGAGGGGGGGCAGGAGACCCAGTACTTC. Its translation: CASSLEGGQETQYF.

This clone was counted once. The V call is TRBV30, the J call TRBJ1-2; possibly TRBD1 for D (5 bases). Trimming pared 8 bases from V and 0 bases from J, leaving 10 bases between. Per the germline V gene, CDR1 is GTSNPN and CDR2 is SVGIG (reference sequence). This CDR3 contains 12 residues. The DNA for the CDR3 is TGTGCCCTGACAGAAGCTAACTATGGCTACACCTTC. Its translation is CALTEANYGYTF. The whole variable domain, filled in from reference TRBV30 and TRBJ1-2, reads SQTIHQWPATLVQPVGSPLSLECTVEGTSNPNLYWYRQAAGRGLQLLFYSVGIGQISSEVPQNLSASRPQDRQFILSSKKLLLSDSGFYLCALTEANYGYTFGSGTRLTVV.

The V call is TRBV5-1, the J call TRBJ1-2; D call uncertain. Germline V gene sequence: CDR1 SGHRS, CDR2 YFSETQ. There are 14 residues in the CDR3. V was clipped by 0 bases and J by 4 bases, with 10 bases between them. The CDR3 DNA sequence: TGCGCCAGCAGCTTGGCCGTGGCAGTCTATGGCTACACCTTC. It encodes CASSLAVAVYGYTF.

This chain connects TRBV5-6 to TRBJ1-5; D gene unclear. Between the trimmed V and J ends, which lost 4 bases and 6 bases, there was a span of 11 bases. The CDR3 is made up of 13 amino acids. Germline CDR1 and CDR2: SGHDT and YYEEEE. The chain's CDR3 is CASSPDRGQPQHF. Here the CDR3 DNA reads TGTGCCAGCAGCCCGGACCGTGGTCAGCCCCAGCATTTT.

This clone has a handful of counts. The J gene is TRBJ2-3, the V gene TRBV5-1, with D possibly being TRBD2 (6 bases). Germline CDR1 and CDR2: SGHRS and YFSETQ. The CDR3 totals 15 residues. The V gene lost 1 base and the J gene lost 6 bases, with 15 bases spanning the gap. CDR3 protein: CASSLRGLSGDTQYF. The DNA of the CDR3 is TGCGCCAGCAGCTTGCGGGGACTGTCTGGGGATACGCAGTATTTT.

V gene TRBV20-1 combines with J gene TRBJ2-4; D remains ambiguous. The V end lost 3 bases, the J end lost 10 bases, and 10 bases lay between the germline ends. Germline CDR1 DFQATT, CDR2 SNEGSKA (reference sequence). The CDR3 is made up of 11 amino acids. The CDR3, as DNA: TGCAGTGCTAGTGCGGTGGATATTCAGTACTTC. Amino acid sequence: CSASAVDIQYF.

As for this clone: The sample contains more than one DNA sequence encoding this CDR3. V and J are TRBV20-1 and TRBJ1-1; D gene unclear. V lost 1 base to trimming and J lost 1 base, with 1 base between them. CDR1 DFQATT and CDR2 SNEGSKA come from the germline V gene (reference sequence). CDR3 size: 11 residues. CDR3 nucleotide sequence: TGCAGTGCTAGAGGGAACACTGAAGCTTTCTTT. Its translation is CSARGNTEAFF.

The chain couples TRBV13 to TRBJ1-5; TRBD1 agrees at 11 bases. Per germline, CDR1 PRHDT and CDR2 FYEKMQ (reference sequence). The CDR3 is 15 amino acids. The V gene end was trimmed by 6 bases and the J gene end by 3 bases; junction bases not matched to a gene: 4. CDR3 in DNA: TGTGCCAGCAGTTATGGACAGGGGGCCAATCAGCCCCAGCATTTT. Translated: CASSYGQGANQPQHF.

The chain uses TRBV18 and TRBJ1-1; TRBD1 matches 7 bases. After removal of 3 bases from V and 5 bases from J, the junction contained 3 bases not matched to a gene. The CDR3 length is 13 residues. Germline CDR1 reads KGHSH; CDR2 reads LQKENI. This CDR3 reads CASSPTGPTEAFF. CDR3 sequence (DNA): TGTGCCAGCTCACCGACAGGGCCGACTGAAGCTTTCTTT.

The sample holds a few counts of this clone. This chain links TRBV29-1 with TRBJ1-1; D ambiguous. This CDR3 has 11 residues. The germline V and J ends were trimmed by 2 bases and 7 bases, with 8 bases remaining between them. Looked up from germline, CDR1 is SQVTM and CDR2 is ANQGSEA. The CDR3 is CSVENWDEAFF. CDR3 sequence (DNA): TGCAGCGTTGAAAACTGGGATGAAGCTTTCTTT.